These 32 T cell receptor beta chains were sequenced from one sample in a study of Graves' ophthalmopathy and Graves' hyperthyroidism. As the template, RNA transcripts were used to amplify TCR beta CDR3 regions. RT-PCR was first run with HTBI primers, then multiplex PCR in a second round. TCRdb reprocessed the multiplex PCR reads with MiXCR, giving one entry per CDR3 protein. This table has around 400,000 distinct CDR3 sequences, under 25% appearing once. Sequencing was done on a sample of peripheral blood. These receptors were taken from a young woman with stable Graves' hyperthyroidism.

Concerning this clonotype: Without the conserved terminal phenylalanine or tryptophan, this CDR3 likely stems from a read error. This sequence joins TRBV12-3 or TRBV12-4 and TRBJ2-7, with unresolved D. V was cut by 4 bases and J by 4 bases, with 17 bases left in between. The CDR3 consists of 15 residues. The CDR3 protein is CASSWEGTPEYEQYY. As DNA, the CDR3 is TGTGCCAGCAGTTGGGAAGGCACTCCTGAGTACGAGCAGTACTAC.

The table lists this clonotype with a few counts. The V call is TRBV6-4, the J call TRBJ2-3, with D uncertain. This CDR3 contains 15 residues. CDR1 and CDR2 (germline): MRHNA, SNTAGT. The germline V and J ends were trimmed by 5 bases and 4 bases, with 16 bases remaining between them. CDR3 protein: CASSSKDGDADTQYF. CDR3 coding DNA: TGTGCCAGCAGTAGTAAGGATGGTGATGCAGATACGCAGTATTTT.

This clonotype was detected ten times or more. The J gene is TRBJ1-2, the V gene TRBV12-3 or TRBV12-4; D perhaps matches TRBD1 (6 bases). With 6 bases removed from V and 4 bases from J, the gap between germline ends came to 12 bases. This CDR3 contains 13 residues. CDR3 protein: CASSPDRSYGYTF. The CDR3 nucleotides are TGTGCCAGCAGCCCGGACAGAAGCTATGGCTACACCTTC.

This clonotype has at least ten counts. The chain joins TRBV15 to TRBJ2-4, with a tentative D call TRBD1 (7 bases). Trimming left V 0 bases short and J 0 bases short, with 18 bases between. The CDR3 sequence is 19 residues long. Germline V gene sequence: CDR1 LNHNV, CDR2 YYDKDF (reference sequence). The CDR3 here is CATSRDRGTVEIAKNIQYF. CDR3 sequence (DNA): TGTGCCACCAGCAGAGATCGCGGGACAGTTGAAATAGCCAAAAACATTCAGTACTTC.

In this sample, this clonotype turned up many times. The chain recombines TRBV6-2 or TRBV6-3 with TRBJ2-7; D is ambiguous. CDR3 length equals 11 residues. Germline V CDR1 and CDR2: MNHEY, SVGEGT. Trimming stripped 0 bases from V and 9 bases from J, with 6 bases between. The CDR3 sequence is CASSYSRGQYF. In DNA, the CDR3 is TGTGCCAGCAGTTACTCTCGTGGGCAGTACTTC.

This clonotype has ten or more counts. This chain uses TRBV20-1 with TRBJ2-2; TRBD2 might be the D (6 bases). The germline V gene has CDR1 DFQATT and CDR2 SNEGSKA (reference sequence). The CDR3 runs to 15 residues. V lost 4 bases to trimming and J lost 1 base, with 13 bases between them. The CDR3 nucleotides are TGCAGTGCTAAGGCGCGGGAAAGGAACACCGGGGAGCTGTTTTTT. Translating gives CSAKARERNTGELFF.

The chain links TRBV11-1 to TRBJ2-7; TRBD2 matches at 14 bases. CDR1 is SGHAT, CDR2 FQDESV, per germline (reference sequence). The trim removed 6 bases at V and 4 bases at J, leaving 8 bases unmatched. The CDR3 runs to 16 residues. The CDR3 DNA follows: TGTGCCAGCAGTCACCGACTAGCGGGAGGGGTGTACGAGCAGTACTTC. Its translation: CASSHRLAGGVYEQYF.

The sample holds many counts of this clonotype. The germline gene is not matched at one end of the junction; a read error may be the cause. V is TRBV12-3 or TRBV12-4 and J is TRBJ2-7; no definite D call. CDR3 size: 14 residues. DNA for the CDR3: TGCGCCAGCAGCTTGGGTCAGCCCTCCTACGAGCAGTACTTC. This translates into CASSLGQPSYEQYF.

Written as DNA, the CDR3 is TGTGCCAGCAGCGTAGACGGACAGGGATACGAGCAGTACTTC. This translates into CASSVDGQGYEQYF. The rearrangement uses TRBV9 and TRBJ2-7; 8 bases map to TRBD1. CDR1 and CDR2 (germline): SGDLS, YYNGEE. After removal of 0 bases from V and 4 bases from J, the junction contained 3 bases not matched to a gene. The CDR3 is 14 amino acids.

This clonotype was observed many times. The chain is built from TRBV20-1 and TRBJ2-7; 9 bases fit TRBD2. V was pared by 3 bases and J by 5 bases, with 8 bases of the junction left unmatched. This CDR3 is 14 amino acids long. CDR1 is DFQATT and CDR2 is SNEGSKA in the germline V gene (reference sequence). CDR3 sequence reads: CSARRLAGTHEQYF. The DNA of the CDR3 is TGCAGTGCTAGGCGTCTAGCGGGGACTCACGAGCAGTACTTC.

This clonotype was observed many times. The rearrangement joins TRBV27 to TRBJ1-5, with D possibly matching TRBD1 (6 bases). The CDR3 consists of 14 residues. Germline CDR1 is MNHEY and CDR2 is SMNVEV (reference sequence). The germline V and J ends were trimmed by 6 bases and 4 bases, with 13 bases remaining between them. For the CDR3, the DNA is TGTGCCAGCAGCTTGACAGGAACTAATCAGCCCCAGCATTTT. Translating gives CASSLTGTNQPQHF.

This clonotype occurred once. This sequence joins TRBV19 and TRBJ1-1; the match to TRBD1 covers 8 bases. The CDR3 length is 16 residues. Trimming removed 6 bases from V and 0 bases from J; junction bases left unmatched: 9. Germline lookup yields CDR1 LNHDA and CDR2 SQIVND (reference sequence). The CDR3 protein is CASRGQGGPVNTEAFF. CDR3 nucleotide sequence: TGTGCCAGTAGAGGACAGGGTGGACCCGTGAACACTGAAGCTTTCTTT. The variable domain in full, with the rest retrieved from reference TRBV19 and TRBJ1-1, is DGGITQSPKYLFRKEGQNVTLSCEQNLNHDAMYWYRQDPGQGLRLIYYSQIVNDFQKGDIAEGYSVSREKKESFPLTVTSAQKNPTAFYLCASRGQGGPVNTEAFFGQGTRLTVV.

This clonotype occurred many times. This chain links TRBV30 with TRBJ1-3; D may be TRBD1 (5 bases). V gave up 2 bases and J gave up 4 bases, with 12 bases separating them. Germline V CDR1 and CDR2: GTSNPN, SVGIG (reference sequence). CDR3 length equals 14 residues. The CDR3 region has the DNA TGTGCCTGGAGTAGAGGGGTAGGCGGAAACACCATATATTTT. Translating gives CAWSRGVGGNTIYF.

The J gene is TRBJ2-7, the V gene TRBV6-1, with a weak D call TRBD2 (5 bases). Germline V gene sequence: CDR1 MNHNS, CDR2 SASEGT. The germline V and J ends were trimmed by 2 bases and 4 bases, with 6 bases remaining between them. This CDR3 has 12 residues. CDR3 in amino acids: CASSEPGYEQYF. The CDR3 region has the DNA TGTGCCAGCAGTGAACCGGGGTACGAGCAGTACTTC.

V is TRBV5-1 and J is TRBJ1-1, with 11 bases fitting TRBD1. CDR1 and CDR2 (germline): SGHRS, YFSETQ. The ends lost 4 bases at V and 1 base at J; junction bases unmatched: 6. This CDR3 contains 16 residues. CDR3 loop: CASSLGDRGGNTEAFF. The DNA of the CDR3 is TGCGCCAGCAGCCTGGGGGACAGGGGGGGGAACACTGAAGCTTTCTTT.

This clonotype was seen at least ten times. The chain carries TRBV11-2 and TRBJ2-5; the D gene could be TRBD1 or TRBD2 (5 bases each). From germline, CDR1 is SGHAT and CDR2 FQNNGV. The germline V and J ends were trimmed by 0 bases and 2 bases, with 19 bases remaining between them. This CDR3 contains 18 residues. Here the CDR3 DNA reads TGTGCCAGCAGCTTAGATCGAGGGTGGTCGACAGCGCAAGAGACCCAGTACTTC. It is translated as CASSLDRGWSTAQETQYF.

This clonotype showed up many times. A clone one base away is much larger, so this may be a read error. The chain carries TRBV12-3 or TRBV12-4 and TRBJ1-5; no firm D call. V lost 6 bases and J lost 4, with 13 bases in between. This CDR3 has 14 residues. The CDR3 coding sequence is TGTGCCAGCAGCCCTCAGGAGGCGAATCAGCCCCAGCATTTT. Its translation is CASSPQEANQPQHF.

There are many counts of this clonotype. The chain links TRBV6-2 or TRBV6-3 to TRBJ1-2; D unclear. The CDR3 runs 11 residues. CDR1 and CDR2 from the germline V gene are MNHEY and SVGEGT. The V end lost 6 bases, the J end lost 8 bases, and 10 bases lay between the germline ends. The CDR3 sequence is CASSNGEGYTF. The DNA of the CDR3 is TGTGCCAGCAGCAACGGAGAAGGCTACACCTTC.

This clonotype was counted at least ten times. This chain connects TRBV12-3 or TRBV12-4 to TRBJ2-2; D is unresolved. Trimming cost V 2 bases and J 4 bases, with 8 bases left between them. The CDR3 has 14 amino acids. Written as DNA, the CDR3 is TGTGCCAGCAGTTTACTTGTCCGCACCGGGGAGCTGTTTTTT. It is translated as CASSLLVRTGELFF.

This clonotype was seen many times. This chain links TRBV19 with TRBJ2-7; 9 nucleotides agree with TRBD2. CDR1 and CDR2 (germline): LNHDA, SQIVND (reference sequence). This CDR3 is 15 amino acids long. V trimming: 2 bases; J trimming: 5 bases; junction bases outside the gene matches: 7. CDR3 sequence (DNA): TGTGCCAGTAGTATACGCGGGAGGGCCATGGACGAGCAGTACTTC. Translating it yields CASSIRGRAMDEQYF.

This clonotype was detected ten times or more. The CDR3: CASSGTGIYGYTF. The CDR3 DNA follows: TGTGCCAGCAGTGGTACAGGGATCTATGGCTACACCTTC. The genes are TRBV12-3 or TRBV12-4 and TRBJ1-2, with D possibly TRBD1 on 6 matching bases. The CDR3 is 13 residues long. Deletions cut 5 bases from V and 4 bases from J, with 11 bases between.

This clonotype was seen ten or more times. The chain recombines TRBV6-5 with TRBJ2-7; D is possibly TRBD1 or TRBD2 (5 bases each). Trimming stripped 4 bases from V and 5 bases from J, with 18 bases between. CDR1 is MNHEY and CDR2 is SVGAGI in the germline V gene. This CDR3 region has 15 residues. CDR3 in DNA: TGTGCCAGCAGTTTGCCCTTCAGGGCGAGGGACGAGCAGTACTTC. It specifies CASSLPFRARDEQYF.

In this sample, this clonotype turned up many times. This chain joins TRBV20-1 and TRBJ1-1; 7 positions match TRBD1. The CDR3 is 12 residues long. Germline V gene lookup returns CDR1 DFQATT and CDR2 SNEGSKA (reference sequence). V lost 6 bases and J lost 6; bases outside the gene matches: 7. This CDR3 reads CSAPPTGPEAFF. CDR3 sequence (DNA): TGCAGTGCCCCCCCGACAGGGCCTGAAGCTTTCTTT.

This clonotype was detected many times. The chain recombines TRBV6-2 or TRBV6-3 with TRBJ2-7; weak D call: TRBD2 (6 bases). Per the germline V gene, CDR1 is MNHEY and CDR2 is SVGEGT. With 7 bases removed from V and 6 bases from J, the gap between germline ends came to 22 bases. CDR3 length equals 15 residues. Here the CDR3 DNA reads TGTGCCAGCAAGGAGTGGAGGGCTATGAGGCGCGAGCAGTACTTC. Translated: CASKEWRAMRREQYF.

This clonotype was observed many times. This chain uses TRBV20-1 with TRBJ2-5, with D tentatively TRBD1 (7 bases). Germline values: CDR1 DFQATT, CDR2 SNEGSKA (reference sequence). This CDR3 comprises 13 residues. Deletions cut 6 bases from V and 4 bases from J, with 15 bases between. For the CDR3, the DNA is TGCAGTGCAGCACCAGGGGGGATAGAGACCCAGTACTTC. It codes for CSAAPGGIETQYF.

This clonotype has ten or more counts. One end of the junction varies from germline; a read error may be responsible. The chain joins TRBV30 to TRBJ1-1; 8 bases map to TRBD1. The CDR3 has 16 amino acids. Germline V gene data show CDR1 as GTSNPN and CDR2 as SVGIG (reference sequence). The CDR3 sequence is CAWSQPHRGMKTEAFF. Written as DNA, the CDR3 is TGTGCCTGGAGCCAACCTCACAGGGGGATGAAGACTGAAGCTTTCTTT.

This clonotype was found many times. A much larger clone is a single base away; this may be a read error. The chain employs TRBV6-1 and TRBJ1-2, with D hard to call. The V gene's germline CDR1 is MNHNS and CDR2 SASEGT. CDR3 length: 14 amino acids. Trimming took 8 bases from V and 4 from J, leaving 17 bases between them. CDR3 coding DNA: TGTGCCAGCGGTCCCCTGGGAGAATTCTATGGCTACACCTTC. Translation: CASGPLGEFYGYTF.

The chain joins TRBV2 to TRBJ1-5; D gene unclear. Germline values: CDR1 SNHLY, CDR2 FYNNEI. With 4 bases removed from V and 2 bases from J, the gap between germline ends came to 12 bases. The length of the CDR3 is 15 residues. The CDR3 DNA reads TGTGCCAGCAGTGGAGGGAGGGTGGGCAATCAGCCCCAGCATTTT. This sequence encodes CASSGGRVGNQPQHF.

This clonotype was counted many times. V is TRBV24-1 and J is TRBJ2-5, with a possible D match to TRBD1 (6 bases). The germline CDR1 and CDR2 sequences are KGHDR and SFDVKD. Trimming left V 3 bases short and J 4 bases short, with 14 bases between. This CDR3 region has 15 residues. The CDR3 bases are TGTGCCACCAGTGATCTTACAGGGTTGCGAGAGACCCAGTACTTC. This sequence encodes CATSDLTGLRETQYF.

Ten or more counts support this clonotype. V is TRBV30 and J is TRBJ2-7; D uncertain. Germline V gene sequence: CDR1 GTSNPN, CDR2 SVGIG (reference sequence). The CDR3 is made up of 12 amino acids. V gave up 2 bases and J gave up 4 bases, with 9 bases separating them. CDR3 bases: TGTGCCTGGAGTTCCTCCGTATACGAGCAGTACTTC. Its translation: CAWSSSVYEQYF.

This clonotype was detected ten times or more. The chain uses TRBV11-2 and TRBJ1-3; unclear D gene. The V gene's germline CDR1 is SGHAT and CDR2 FQNNGV. V shed 1 base and J shed 4 bases, with 11 bases lying between them. This CDR3 region has 15 residues. This CDR3 reads CASSLVRTVGNTIYF. The DNA for the CDR3 is TGTGCCAGCAGCTTAGTTCGAACAGTAGGAAACACCATATATTTT.

Points on this clonotype: This may arise from a read error, as a much more abundant clone is one base away. The chain combines TRBV5-1 with TRBJ2-7, with 8 positions matching TRBD1. This CDR3 is 14 amino acids long. V was pared by 7 bases and J by 3 bases, with 9 bases of the junction left unmatched. The germline V gene has CDR1 SGHRS and CDR2 YFSETQ. The CDR3 nucleotides are TGCGCCAGCTGTTCCGGGACAGGAGACTACGAGCAGTACTTC. As protein: CASCSGTGDYEQYF. The full variable domain, rest sourced from reference TRBV5-1 and TRBJ2-7, is KAGVTQTPRYLIKTRGQQVTLSCSPISGHRSVSWYQQTPGQGLQFLFEYFSETQRNKGNFPGRFSGRQFSNSRSEMNVSTLELGDSALYLCASCSGTGDYEQYFGPGTRLTVT.